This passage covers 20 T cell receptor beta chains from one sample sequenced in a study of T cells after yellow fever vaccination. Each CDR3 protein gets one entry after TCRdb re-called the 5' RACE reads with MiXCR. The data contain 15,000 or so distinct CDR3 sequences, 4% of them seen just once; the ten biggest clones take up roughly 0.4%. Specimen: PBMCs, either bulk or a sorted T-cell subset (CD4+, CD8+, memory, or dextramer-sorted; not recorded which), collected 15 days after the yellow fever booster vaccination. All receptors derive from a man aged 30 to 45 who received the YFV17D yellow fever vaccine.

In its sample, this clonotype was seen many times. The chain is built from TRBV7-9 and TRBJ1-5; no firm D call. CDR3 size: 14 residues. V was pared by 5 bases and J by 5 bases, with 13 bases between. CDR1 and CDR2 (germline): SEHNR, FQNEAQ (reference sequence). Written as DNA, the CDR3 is TGTGCCAGCAGCGTATCGCCGGGGTATCAGCCCCAGCATTTT. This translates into CASSVSPGYQPQHF. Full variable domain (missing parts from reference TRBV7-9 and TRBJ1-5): DTGVSQNPRHKITKRGQNVTFRCDPISEHNRLYWYRQTLGQGPEFLTYFQNEAQLEKSRLLSDRFSAERPKGSFSTLEIQRTEQGDSAMYLCASSVSPGYQPQHFGDGTRLSIL.

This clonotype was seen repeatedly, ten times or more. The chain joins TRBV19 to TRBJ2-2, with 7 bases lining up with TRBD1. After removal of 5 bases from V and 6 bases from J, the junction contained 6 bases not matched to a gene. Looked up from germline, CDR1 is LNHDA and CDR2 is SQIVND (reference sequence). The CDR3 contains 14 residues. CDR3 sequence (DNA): TGTGCCAGTAGTTCACCGGGACAGTCCGGGGAGCTGTTTTTT. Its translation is CASSSPGQSGELFF.

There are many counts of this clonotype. CDR3 nucleotide sequence: TGCAGCGTTGATTATGTAGGGGGCTTTGCTTTCTTT. As protein: CSVDYVGGFAFF. The chain combines TRBV29-1 with TRBJ1-1; TRBD1 aligns across 7 bases. V trimming: 3 bases; J trimming: 11 bases; junction bases outside the gene matches: 9. The CDR3 length is 12 residues. Germline-derived CDR1 and CDR2 are SQVTM and ANQGSEA.

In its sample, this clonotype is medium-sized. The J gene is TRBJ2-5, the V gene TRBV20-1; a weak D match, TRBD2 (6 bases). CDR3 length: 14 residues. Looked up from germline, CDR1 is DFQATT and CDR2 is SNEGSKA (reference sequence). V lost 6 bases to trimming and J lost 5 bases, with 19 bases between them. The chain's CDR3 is CSAKRDSLLETQYF. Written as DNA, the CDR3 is TGCAGTGCAAAACGGGACTCCCTCTTGGAGACCCAGTACTTC.

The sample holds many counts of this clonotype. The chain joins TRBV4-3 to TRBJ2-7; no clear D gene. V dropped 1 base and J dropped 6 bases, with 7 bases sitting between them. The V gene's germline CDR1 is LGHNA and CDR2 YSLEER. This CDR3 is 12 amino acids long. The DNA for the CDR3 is TGCGCCAGCAGCCAAGTCCCCGGCGAGCAGTACTTC. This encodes CASSQVPGEQYF.

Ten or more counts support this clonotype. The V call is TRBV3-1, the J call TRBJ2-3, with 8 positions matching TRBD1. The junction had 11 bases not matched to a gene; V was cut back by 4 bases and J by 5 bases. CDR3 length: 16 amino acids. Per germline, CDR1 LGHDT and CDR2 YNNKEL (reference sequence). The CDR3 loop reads CASSRPGRGLEDTQYF. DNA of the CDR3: TGTGCCAGCAGCCGCCCCGGCAGGGGGCTTGAAGATACGCAGTATTTT.

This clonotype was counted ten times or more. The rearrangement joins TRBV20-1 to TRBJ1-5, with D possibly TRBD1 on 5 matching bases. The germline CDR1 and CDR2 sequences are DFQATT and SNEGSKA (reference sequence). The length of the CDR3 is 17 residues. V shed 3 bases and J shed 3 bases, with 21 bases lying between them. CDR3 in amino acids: CSASPRGGGGDNQPQHF. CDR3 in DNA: TGCAGTGCTAGCCCCCGGGGCGGGGGGGGTGACAATCAGCCCCAGCATTTT.

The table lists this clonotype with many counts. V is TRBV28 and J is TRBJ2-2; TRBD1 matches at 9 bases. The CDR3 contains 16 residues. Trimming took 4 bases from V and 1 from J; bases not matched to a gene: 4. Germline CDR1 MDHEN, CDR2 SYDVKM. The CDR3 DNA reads TGTGCCAGCAGTTCATCGGGACAGGGGAACACCGGGGAGCTGTTTTTT. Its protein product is CASSSSGQGNTGELFF.

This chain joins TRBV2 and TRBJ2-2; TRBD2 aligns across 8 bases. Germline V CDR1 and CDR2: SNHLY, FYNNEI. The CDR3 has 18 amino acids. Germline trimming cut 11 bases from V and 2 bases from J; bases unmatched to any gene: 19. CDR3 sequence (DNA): TGTGCCCTCAGTTCTAGCCGGGGGGGGGTTGGAAACACCGGGGAGCTGTTTTTT. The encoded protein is CALSSSRGGVGNTGELFF.

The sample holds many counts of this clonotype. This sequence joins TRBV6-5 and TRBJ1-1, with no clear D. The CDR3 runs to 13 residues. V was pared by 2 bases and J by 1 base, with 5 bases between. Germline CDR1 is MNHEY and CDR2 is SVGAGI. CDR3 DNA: TGTGCCAGCAGTTACGGGCCGAACACTGAAGCTTTCTTT. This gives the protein CASSYGPNTEAFF.

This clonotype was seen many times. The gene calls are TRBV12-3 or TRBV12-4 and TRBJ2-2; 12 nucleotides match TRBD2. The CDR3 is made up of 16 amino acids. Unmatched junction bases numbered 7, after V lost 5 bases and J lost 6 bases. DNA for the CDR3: TGTGCCAGCAGTCTTGGACTAGCGGGATCGGCCGGGGAGCTGTTTTTT. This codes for CASSLGLAGSAGELFF.

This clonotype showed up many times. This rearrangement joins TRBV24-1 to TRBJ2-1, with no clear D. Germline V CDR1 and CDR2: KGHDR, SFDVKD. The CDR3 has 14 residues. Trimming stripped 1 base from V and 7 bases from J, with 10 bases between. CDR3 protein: CATSDFGSLNEQFF. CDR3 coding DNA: TGTGCCACCAGTGATTTCGGCAGTCTTAATGAGCAGTTCTTC.

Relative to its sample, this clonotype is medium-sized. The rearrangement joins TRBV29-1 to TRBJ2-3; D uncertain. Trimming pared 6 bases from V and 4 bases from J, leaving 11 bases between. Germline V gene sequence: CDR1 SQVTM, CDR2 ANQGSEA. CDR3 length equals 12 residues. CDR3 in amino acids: CSVATGADTQYF. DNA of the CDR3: TGCAGCGTCGCGACTGGTGCAGATACGCAGTATTTT.

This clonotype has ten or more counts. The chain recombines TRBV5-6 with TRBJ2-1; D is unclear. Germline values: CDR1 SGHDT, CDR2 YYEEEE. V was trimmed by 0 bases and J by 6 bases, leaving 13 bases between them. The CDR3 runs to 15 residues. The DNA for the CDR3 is TGTGCCAGCAGCTTGGAACAGATTCTATCCAATGAGCAGTTCTTC. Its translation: CASSLEQILSNEQFF.

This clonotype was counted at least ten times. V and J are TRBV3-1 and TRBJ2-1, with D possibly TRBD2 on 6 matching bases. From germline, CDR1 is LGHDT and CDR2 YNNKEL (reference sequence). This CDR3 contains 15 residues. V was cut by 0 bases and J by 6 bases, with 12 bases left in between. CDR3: CASSQELAWGNEQFF. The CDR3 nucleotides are TGTGCCAGCAGCCAAGAGCTAGCGTGGGGCAATGAGCAGTTCTTC.

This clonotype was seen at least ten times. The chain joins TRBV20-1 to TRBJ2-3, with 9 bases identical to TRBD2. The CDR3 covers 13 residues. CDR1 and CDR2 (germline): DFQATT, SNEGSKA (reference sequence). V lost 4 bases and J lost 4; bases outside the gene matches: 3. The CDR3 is CSATGLAADTQYF. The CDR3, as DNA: TGCAGTGCTACGGGACTAGCAGCAGATACGCAGTATTTT.

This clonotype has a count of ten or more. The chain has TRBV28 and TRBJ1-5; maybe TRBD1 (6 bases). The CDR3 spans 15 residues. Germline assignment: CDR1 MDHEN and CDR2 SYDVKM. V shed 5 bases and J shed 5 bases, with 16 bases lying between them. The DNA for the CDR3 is TGTGCCAGCAGTCCGAGGACAGTTGACCATCAGCCCCAGCATTTT. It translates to CASSPRTVDHQPQHF.

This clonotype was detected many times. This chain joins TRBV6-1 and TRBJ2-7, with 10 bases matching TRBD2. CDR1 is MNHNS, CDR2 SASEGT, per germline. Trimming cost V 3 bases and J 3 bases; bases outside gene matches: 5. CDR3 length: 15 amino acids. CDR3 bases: TGTGCCAGCAGTGATCAAGGGACTAGCGACTACGAGCAGTACTTC. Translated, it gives CASSDQGTSDYEQYF.

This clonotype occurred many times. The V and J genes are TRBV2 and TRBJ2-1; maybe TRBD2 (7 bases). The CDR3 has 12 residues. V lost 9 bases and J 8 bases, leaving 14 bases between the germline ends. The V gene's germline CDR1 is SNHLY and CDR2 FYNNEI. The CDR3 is CARGGAEDEQFF. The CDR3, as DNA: TGTGCCAGGGGGGGGGCCGAAGATGAGCAGTTCTTC. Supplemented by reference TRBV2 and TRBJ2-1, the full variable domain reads EPEVTQTPSHQVTQMGQEVILRCVPISNHLYFYWYRQILGQKVEFLVSFYNNEISEKSEIFDDQFSVERPDGSNFTLKIRSTKLEDSAMYFCARGGAEDEQFFGPGTRLTVL.

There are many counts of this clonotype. CDR3 DNA sequence: TGTGCCAGCAGCTTAGCCAGCGCTGGCACAGATACGCAGTATTTT. This sequence encodes CASSLASAGTDTQYF. The rearrangement uses TRBV7-2 and TRBJ2-3; D ambiguous. CDR3 length: 15 residues. Germline CDR1 SGHTA, CDR2 FQGNSA. Trimming took 0 bases from V and 1 from J, leaving 8 bases between them.